The rows below give T cell receptor beta chains drawn from one sample of a study of T cell responses to AZD1222 COVID-19 vaccine. Profiled with immunoSEQ multiplex PCR; TCRdb holds only in-frame clones, not every one. This sample yields 150,000 to 200,000 clones, of which 85% to 90% are seen a single time; 11% belongs to the top ten. Sequencing used peripheral blood, obtained 28 days after the second AZD1222 dose. All receptors come from an adult who received the AZD1222 COVID-19 vaccine. The CDR3 runs from the conserved cysteine through the conserved F or W. The D gene is left open where the match is weak. Clone sizes are given selectively: once, few, many, or a class where the clone is expanded.

V,D,J,size,DNA,CDR3
TRBV19,NA,TRBJ1-5,few,TGTGCCAGTAACAAACAGGGAGGGCAGCCCCAGCATTTT,CASNKQGGQPQHF
TRBV10-2,TRBD2,TRBJ2-3,NA,TGCGCCAGCAACCCGGGACTAGCGGGGCCAGATACGCAGTATTTT,CASNPGLAGPDTQYF
TRBV5-1,TRBD2,TRBJ2-3,NA,TGCGCCAGCAGCTTGATAGTAGCGGGGGGGACAGATACGCAGTATTTT,CASSLIVAGGTDTQYF
TRBV19,TRBD1,TRBJ1-2,NA,TGTGCCAGTAGGATACAGGGGGACTATGGCTACACCTTC,CASRIQGDYGYTF
TRBV5-8,TRBD2,TRBJ2-2,NA,TGTGCCAGCAGCTTGGGCGGGGGAACCGGGGAGCTGTTTTTT,CASSLGGGTGELFF
TRBV4-1,TRBD2,TRBJ2-5,NA,TGCGCCAGCAGCCAGACTAGCACAGCCAGCCGGGGGGAGACCCAGTACTTC,CASSQTSTASRGETQYF
TRBV5-1,TRBD1,TRBJ1-1,NA,TGCGCCAGCAGCTTCAAGGGGGCGACCCTGGGCTCTGAAGCTTTCTTT,CASSFKGATLGSEAFF
TRBV30,NA,TRBJ2-1,NA,TGTGCCTGGACCCTATCCAGGGCTGGTGAGCAGTTCTTC,CAWTLSRAGEQFF
TRBV28,NA,TRBJ2-7,once,TGTGCCAGCAGTACCGTGAACCCCTACGAGCAGTACTTC,CASSTVNPYEQYF
TRBV7-6,NA,TRBJ1-1,NA,TGTGCCAGCAGCCCACGACAGACCACTGAAGCTTTCTTT,CASSPRQTTEAFF
TRBV24-1,TRBD1,TRBJ2-7,NA,TGTGCCACCAGTGATAGCGCAGGGGGTGGGTACGAGCAGTACTTC,CATSDSAGGGYEQYF
TRBV15,NA,TRBJ1-6,NA,TGTGCCACCAGCAGAGGCCGACAGGAGAGCTCCTATAATTCACCCCTCCACTTT,CATSRGRQESSYNSPLHF
TRBV6-5,TRBD1,TRBJ1-1,NA,TGTGCCAGCAGCTTGGACAGGGTTAACACTGAAGCTTTCTTT,CASSLDRVNTEAFF
TRBV6-5,NA,TRBJ1-1,NA,TGTGCCAGCAGTTCCCTGGACCGGAGTTTCGAGGCTTTCTTT,CASSSLDRSFEAFF
TRBV3-1/TRBV3-2,TRBD2,TRBJ2-3,NA,TGTGCCAGCAGTCAAAGGGGCGGCGGGGGGGCCGCAGATACGCAGTATTTT,CASSQRGGGGAADTQYF
TRBV7-9,NA,TRBJ1-6,NA,TGTGCCAGCAGCTTAATGAGGAATTCACCCCTCCACTTT,CASSLMRNSPLHF
TRBV6-5,NA,TRBJ2-7,NA,TGTGCCAGCAGTTCCTCTAGGGGGCGGGGTGAGCAGTACTTC,CASSSSRGRGEQYF
TRBV10-3,NA,TRBJ2-5,NA,TGTGCCTCGGGGGCAGGGGGTGAGGAGACCCAGTACTTC,CASGAGGEETQYF
TRBV9,NA,TRBJ1-1,NA,TGTGCCAGCAGCGTAGCTTTAGGCCATAACGACGCTGAAGCTTTCTTT,CASSVALGHNDAEAFF
TRBV5-1,NA,TRBJ1-4,NA,TGCGCCAGCAGCTTACAGGGTATTGCAACTAATGAAAAACTGTTTTTT,CASSLQGIATNEKLFF
TRBV7-9,NA,TRBJ1-1,NA,TGTGCCAGCAGCTTAGGGAATTTGGCCACTGAAGCTTTCTTT,CASSLGNLATEAFF
TRBV6-5,NA,TRBJ2-7,NA,TGTGCCAGCAGTTACTCCAGGGGCGAGCAGTACTTC,CASSYSRGEQYF